The clone carrying this TCR beta chain was counted a single time. Its antigen is unknown. Molecular barcoding with unique molecular identifiers was used for the TCRbeta library. TCRdb ran MiXCR on the PCR reads and lists one entry per CDR3 protein. Among some 460,000 distinct CDR3 sequences listed, about 16% were seen once. This sample was included in a study of T-cell reconstitution after alpha-beta-depleted transplantation in children. V lost 3 bases to trimming and J lost 0 bases, with 9 bases between them. This CDR3 has 15 residues. General study points: It was newly produced T cells that mostly accounted for T-cell counts and diversity one year after transplant. Reports say that about two months after transplant, the alpha-beta T cells came out of several hundred graft clones that had expanded. Diversity of TCRbeta at day 60 was high in some patients, arising from surviving recipient T cells and thymic progenitors.

Sequenced here: PBMCs, mostly from graft donor cells, sampled 360 days after TCRalphabeta/CD19-depleted stem cell transplant. This clonotype was sampled from a boy under two years old who had a stem cell transplant for Wiskott-Aldrich syndrome, so the T cells may come from the graft donor. The chain is built from TRBV12-3 or TRBV12-4 and TRBJ2-1; D not resolved. For the CDR3, the DNA is TGTGCCAGCAGTTTTAGTCCGATCTCCTACAATGAGCAGTTCTTC. The encoded protein is CASSFSPISYNEQFF.